The following is a T cell receptor (beta chain) sequence with its context. This sample stems from a study of blood T cell repertoires in COVID-19. Study background: The analysed material was cDNA or gDNA that came from T cells, B-cell-depleted T cells, or PBMCs.

Under the authors' procedure: How many nucleated cells were present was estimated from reference gene primer amplification. This table comes from immunoSEQ multiplex PCR, and its TCRdb copy is limited to in-frame clones, with some not included. V and J calls and clone size are those listed in that table; D and trimming were worked out from the DNA. This repertoire shows 150,000 to 200,000 clones, 81% found once; its top ten account for approximately 12%. V was pared by 7 bases and J by 4 bases, with 11 bases between. The CDR3 is made up of 13 amino acids. Germline V gene sequence: CDR1 SGHTA, CDR2 FQGNSA.

The receptor comes from a woman older than 75 with COVID-19, enrolled during active disease. The chain combines TRBV7-2 with TRBJ1-5; D remains ambiguous. What was sequenced was peripheral blood. Here the CDR3 DNA reads TGTGCCAGCACTACAGATCGTAATCAGCCCCAGCATTTT. Amino acid sequence: CASTTDRNQPQHF.